This T cell receptor beta chain originates from a study of blood T cell repertoires in COVID-19. Study-wide background: Some COVID-19 samples were acute and others convalescent; all came from the United States, Italy and Spain. The cDNA or gDNA used as material had been derived from T cells, B-cell-depleted T cells, or PBMCs.

The germline gives CDR1 WNHNN, CDR2 SYGVQD (reference sequence). This CDR3 region has 13 residues. J was trimmed by 7 bases and V by 7 bases; bases with no gene match: 6. In this sample, this clone turned up a few times. Clones were sequenced by immunoSEQ multiplex PCR, and TCRdb holds only the in-frame ones, with some missing. The sample yields a few hundred thousand clones, 75% to 90% seen once. The sample comprised peripheral blood. The rearrangement uses TRBV10-1 and TRBJ1-5, with 8 bases identical to TRBD1. This sequence originates from a human donor in a cohort sampled during active COVID-19. The CDR3 DNA follows: TGCGCCAGCACAAGGACAGGGAACCAGCCCCAGCATTTT. Its translation is CASTRTGNQPQHF.